This T cell receptor (beta chain) was documented in a study of cytomegalovirus exposure and HLA in healthy donors. Findings of the study overall: HLA restriction was apparent for most CMV-associated TCR beta chains in a later analysis. Later analysis reportedly placed an Asian-associated ancestry cluster below the roughly 690-donor mean in N-insertions. A later analysis associated 15,000 or so TCR beta sequences with HLA alleles at a 0.05 false discovery rate.

This clone was counted a few times. Its antigen is undetermined. The CDR3 has 13 amino acids. Per germline, CDR1 MRHNA and CDR2 SNTAGT. Trimming took off 2 bases at V and 8 bases at J, with 12 bases between the two ends. The PCR had 60 Vbeta and 13 Jbeta primers. Profiled with immunoSEQ multiplex PCR; TCRdb holds only in-frame clones, not every one. The sample carries 200,000 to 250,000 clones, over 75% recorded once. The sequenced sample was PBMCs. The J gene is TRBJ1-1, the V gene TRBV6-4, with D unresolved. The origin of this receptor is a human donor in good health. The CDR3: CASSDTVLAEAFF. The CDR3 DNA sequence: TGTGCCAGCAGTGACACAGTTCTCGCGGAAGCTTTCTTT.